This TCR beta chain stems from a study of OX40 agonist ivuxolimab in advanced cancers. Study background: Administration of intravenous ivuxolimab to patients occurred every 2 weeks at 0.01 to 10 mg/kg. Hepatocellular carcinoma, melanoma, renal cell or head and neck cancer occurred in dose-escalation patients.

Assay: immunoSEQ multiplex PCR; the TCRdb copy retains only in-frame clones and omits some. The sample yields 65,000 to 85,000 clones, more than 75% seen once. Study-level points and caveats: In the 0.1 to 3.0 mg/kg range, CD4+ and CD8+ blood T cells had expanded clonally by week 6.

Per germline, CDR1 MNHEY and CDR2 SVGAGI. This CDR3 has 14 amino acids. J lost 7 bases, V lost 5 bases, and 5 bases had no gene match. On this clone itself: Its antigen is not known.

Material: CD4+ or CD8+ T cells sorted from blood, obtained in a trial of the OX40 agonist ivuxolimab. The chain carries TRBV6-5 and TRBJ2-2; 9 positions agree with TRBD1. The receptor comes from an adult with an advanced solid tumor such as melanoma, head and neck, liver or kidney cancer. The chain's CDR3 is CASSRDRVGGELFF. DNA for the CDR3: TGTGCCAGCAGTAGGGACAGGGTCGGCGGGGAGCTGTTTTTT.